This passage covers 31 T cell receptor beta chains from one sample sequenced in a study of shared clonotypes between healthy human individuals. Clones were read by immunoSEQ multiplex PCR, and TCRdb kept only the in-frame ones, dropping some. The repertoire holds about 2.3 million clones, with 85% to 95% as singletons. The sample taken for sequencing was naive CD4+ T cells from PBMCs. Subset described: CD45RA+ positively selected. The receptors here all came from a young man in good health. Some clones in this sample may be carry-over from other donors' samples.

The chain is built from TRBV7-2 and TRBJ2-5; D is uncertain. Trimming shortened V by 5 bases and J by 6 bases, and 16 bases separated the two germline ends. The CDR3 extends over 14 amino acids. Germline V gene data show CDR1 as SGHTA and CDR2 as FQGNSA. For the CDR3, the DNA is TGTGCCAGCAGCCATACCGACCGCCCGCAGACCCAGTACTTC. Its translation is CASSHTDRPQTQYF.

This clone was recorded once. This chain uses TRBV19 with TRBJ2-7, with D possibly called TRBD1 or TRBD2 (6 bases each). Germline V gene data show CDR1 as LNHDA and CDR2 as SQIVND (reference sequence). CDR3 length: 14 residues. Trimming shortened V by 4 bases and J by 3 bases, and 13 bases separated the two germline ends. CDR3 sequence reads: CASSKGGTFYEQYF. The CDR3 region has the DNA TGTGCCAGTAGTAAGGGGGGAACCTTCTACGAGCAGTACTTC.

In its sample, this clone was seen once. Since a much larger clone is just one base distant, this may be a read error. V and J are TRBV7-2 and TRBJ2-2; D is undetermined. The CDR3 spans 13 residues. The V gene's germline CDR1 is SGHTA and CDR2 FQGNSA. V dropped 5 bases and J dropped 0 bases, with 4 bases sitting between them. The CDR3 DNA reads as TGTGCCAGCAGCGCAACGAACACCGGGGAGCTGTTTTTT. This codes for CASSATNTGELFF. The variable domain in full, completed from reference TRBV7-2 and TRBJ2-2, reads GAGVSQSPSNKVTEKGKDVELRCDPISGHTALYWYRQSLGQGLEFLIYFQGNSAPDKSGLPSDRFSAERTGGSVSTLTIQRTQQEDSAVYLCASSATNTGELFFGEGSRLTVL.

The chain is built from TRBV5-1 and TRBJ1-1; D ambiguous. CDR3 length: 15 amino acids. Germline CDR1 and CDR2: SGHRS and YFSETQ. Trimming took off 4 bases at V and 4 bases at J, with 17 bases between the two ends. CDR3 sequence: CASSPRAPSATEAFF. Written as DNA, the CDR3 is TGCGCCAGCAGCCCCCGGGCCCCCTCGGCCACTGAAGCTTTCTTT.

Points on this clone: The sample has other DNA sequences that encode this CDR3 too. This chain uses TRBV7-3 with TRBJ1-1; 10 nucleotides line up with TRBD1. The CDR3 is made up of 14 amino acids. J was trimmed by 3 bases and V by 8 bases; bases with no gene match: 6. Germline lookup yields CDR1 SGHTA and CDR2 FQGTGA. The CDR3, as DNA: TGTGCCAGCTCCGCGACAGGGGGCGACACTGAAGCTTTCTTT. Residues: CASSATGGDTEAFF.

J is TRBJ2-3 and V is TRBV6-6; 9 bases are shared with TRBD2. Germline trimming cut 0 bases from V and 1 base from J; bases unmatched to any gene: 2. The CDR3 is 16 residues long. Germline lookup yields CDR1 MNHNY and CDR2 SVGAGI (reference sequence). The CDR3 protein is CASSYSASGGTDTQYF. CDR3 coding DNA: TGTGCCAGCAGTTACTCGGCTAGCGGGGGCACAGATACGCAGTATTTT.

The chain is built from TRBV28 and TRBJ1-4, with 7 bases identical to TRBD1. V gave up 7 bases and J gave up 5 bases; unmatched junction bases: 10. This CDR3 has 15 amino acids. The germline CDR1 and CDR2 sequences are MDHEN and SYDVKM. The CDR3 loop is CASNTGTARNEKLFF. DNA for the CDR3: TGTGCCAGCAACACTGGGACAGCACGAAATGAAAAACTGTTTTTT.

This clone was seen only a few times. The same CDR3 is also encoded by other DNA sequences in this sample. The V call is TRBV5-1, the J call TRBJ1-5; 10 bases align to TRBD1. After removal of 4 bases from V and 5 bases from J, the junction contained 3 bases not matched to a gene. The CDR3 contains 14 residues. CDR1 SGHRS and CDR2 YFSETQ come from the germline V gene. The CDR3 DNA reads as TGCGCCAGCAGCCTAGGGACAGGGGATCAGCCCCAGCATTTT. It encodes CASSLGTGDQPQHF.

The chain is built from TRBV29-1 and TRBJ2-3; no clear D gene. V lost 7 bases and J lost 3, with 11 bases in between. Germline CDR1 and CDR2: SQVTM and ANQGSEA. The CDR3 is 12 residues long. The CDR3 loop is CSAVAGTDTQYF. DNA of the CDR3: TGCAGCGCCGTAGCCGGGACAGATACGCAGTATTTT.

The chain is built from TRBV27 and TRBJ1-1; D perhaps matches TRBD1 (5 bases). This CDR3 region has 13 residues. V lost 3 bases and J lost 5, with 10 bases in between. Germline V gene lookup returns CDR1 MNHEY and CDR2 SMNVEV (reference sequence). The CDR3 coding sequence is TGTGCCAGCAGTTTGGGGGTTGAGACTGAAGCTTTCTTT. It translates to CASSLGVETEAFF.

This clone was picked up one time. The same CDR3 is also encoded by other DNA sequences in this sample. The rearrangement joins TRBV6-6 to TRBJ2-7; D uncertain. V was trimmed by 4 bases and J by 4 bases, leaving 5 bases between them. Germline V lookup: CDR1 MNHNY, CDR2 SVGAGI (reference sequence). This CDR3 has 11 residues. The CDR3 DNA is TGTGCCAGCAGTTTCAGATACGAGCAGTACTTC. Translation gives CASSFRYEQYF.

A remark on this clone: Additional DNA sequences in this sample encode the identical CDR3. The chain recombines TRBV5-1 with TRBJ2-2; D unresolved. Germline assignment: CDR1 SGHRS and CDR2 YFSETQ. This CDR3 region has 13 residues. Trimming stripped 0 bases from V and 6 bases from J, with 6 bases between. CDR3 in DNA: TGCGCCAGCAGCTTGGAGGGTGCCGGGGAGCTGTTTTTT. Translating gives CASSLEGAGELFF.

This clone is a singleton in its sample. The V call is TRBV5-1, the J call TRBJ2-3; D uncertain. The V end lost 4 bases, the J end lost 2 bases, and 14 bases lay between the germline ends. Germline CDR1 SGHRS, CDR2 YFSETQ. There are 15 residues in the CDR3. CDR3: CASSPSVVYTDTQYF. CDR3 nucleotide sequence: TGCGCCAGCAGCCCTAGTGTTGTTTACACAGATACGCAGTATTTT.

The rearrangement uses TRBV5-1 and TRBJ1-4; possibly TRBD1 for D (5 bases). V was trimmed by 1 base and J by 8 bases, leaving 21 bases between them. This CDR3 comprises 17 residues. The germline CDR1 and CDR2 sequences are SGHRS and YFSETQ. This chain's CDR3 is CASSLSQSGYPGEKLFF. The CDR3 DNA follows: TGCGCCAGCAGCTTGAGTCAGTCGGGATACCCAGGGGAAAAACTGTTTTTT.

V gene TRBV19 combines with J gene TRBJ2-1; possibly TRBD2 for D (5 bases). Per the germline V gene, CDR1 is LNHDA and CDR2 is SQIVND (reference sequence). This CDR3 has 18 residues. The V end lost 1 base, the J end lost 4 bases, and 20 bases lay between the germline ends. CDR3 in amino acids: CASSIVLGKSGIYNEQFF. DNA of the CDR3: TGTGCCAGTAGTATAGTTCTTGGAAAATCGGGGATATACAATGAGCAGTTCTTC.

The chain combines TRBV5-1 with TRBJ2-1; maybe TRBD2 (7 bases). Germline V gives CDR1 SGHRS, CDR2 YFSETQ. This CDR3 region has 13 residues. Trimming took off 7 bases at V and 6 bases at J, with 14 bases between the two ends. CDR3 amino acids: CASGEGVGNEQFF. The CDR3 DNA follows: TGCGCCAGCGGGGAGGGGGTCGGCAATGAGCAGTTCTTC.

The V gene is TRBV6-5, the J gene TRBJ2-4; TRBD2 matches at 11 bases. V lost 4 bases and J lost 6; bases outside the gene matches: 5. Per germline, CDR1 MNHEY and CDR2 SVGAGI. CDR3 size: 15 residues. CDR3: CASSLAGGPGNIQYF. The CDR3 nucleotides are TGTGCCAGCAGTTTAGCGGGAGGGCCGGGAAACATTCAGTACTTC.

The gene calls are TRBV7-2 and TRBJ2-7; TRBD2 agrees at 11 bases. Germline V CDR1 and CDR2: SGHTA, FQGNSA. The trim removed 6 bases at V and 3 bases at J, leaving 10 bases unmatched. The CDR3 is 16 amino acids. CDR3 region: CASSFLAGGDIYEQYF. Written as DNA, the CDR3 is TGTGCCAGCAGTTTTCTAGCGGGAGGCGATATCTACGAGCAGTACTTC.

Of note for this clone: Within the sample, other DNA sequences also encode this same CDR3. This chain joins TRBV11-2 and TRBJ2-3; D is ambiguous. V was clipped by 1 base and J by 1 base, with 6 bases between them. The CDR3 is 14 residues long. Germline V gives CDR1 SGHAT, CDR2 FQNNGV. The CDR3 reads CASSLGGGTDTQYF. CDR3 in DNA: TGTGCCAGCAGCTTAGGCGGCGGCACAGATACGCAGTATTTT.

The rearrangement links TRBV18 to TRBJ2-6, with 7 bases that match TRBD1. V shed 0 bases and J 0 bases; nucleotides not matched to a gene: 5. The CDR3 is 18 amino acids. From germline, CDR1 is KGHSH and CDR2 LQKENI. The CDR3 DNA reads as TGTGCCAGCTCACCACCCCGACAGGGAAGCTCTGGGGCCAACGTCCTGACTTTC. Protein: CASSPPRQGSSGANVLTF.

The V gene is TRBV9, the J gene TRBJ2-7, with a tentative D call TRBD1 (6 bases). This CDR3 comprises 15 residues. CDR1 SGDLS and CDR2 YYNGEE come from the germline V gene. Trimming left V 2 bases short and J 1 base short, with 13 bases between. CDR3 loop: CASSVTGHGSYEQYF. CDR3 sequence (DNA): TGTGCCAGCAGCGTGACGGGACATGGATCCTACGAGCAGTACTTC.

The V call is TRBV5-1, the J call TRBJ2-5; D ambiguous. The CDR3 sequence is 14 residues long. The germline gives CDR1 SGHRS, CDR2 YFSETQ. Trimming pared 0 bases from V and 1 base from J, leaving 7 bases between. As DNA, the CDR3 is TGCGCCAGCAGCTTGGGGGTCTCCCAAGAGACCCAGTACTTC. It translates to CASSLGVSQETQYF.

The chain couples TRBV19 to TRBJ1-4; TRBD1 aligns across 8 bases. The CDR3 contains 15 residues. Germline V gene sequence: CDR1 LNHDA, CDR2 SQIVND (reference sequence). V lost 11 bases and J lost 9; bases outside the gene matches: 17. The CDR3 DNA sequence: TGTGCCGAGAGGGGGACAGGTCCTGCGAAAAAAAAACTGTTTTTT. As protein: CAERGTGPAKKKLFF.

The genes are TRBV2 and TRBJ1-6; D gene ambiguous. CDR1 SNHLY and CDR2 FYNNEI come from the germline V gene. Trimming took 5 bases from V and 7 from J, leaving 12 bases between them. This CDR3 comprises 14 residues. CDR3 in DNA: TGTGCCAGCAGTCCCCGGCCGGGAAATTCACCCCTCCACTTT. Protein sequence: CASSPRPGNSPLHF. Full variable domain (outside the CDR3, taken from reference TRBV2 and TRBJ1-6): EPEVTQTPSHQVTQMGQEVILRCVPISNHLYFYWYRQILGQKVEFLVSFYNNEISEKSEIFDDQFSVERPDGSNFTLKIRSTKLEDSAMYFCASSPRPGNSPLHFGNGTRLTVT.

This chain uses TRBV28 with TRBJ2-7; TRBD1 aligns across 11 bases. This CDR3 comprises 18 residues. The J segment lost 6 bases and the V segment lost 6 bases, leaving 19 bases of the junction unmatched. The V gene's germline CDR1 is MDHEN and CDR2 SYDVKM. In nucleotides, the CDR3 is TGTGCCAGCAGCTCTTTTGGCGGGACAGGGGGAACTCGAGGCGAGCAGTACTTC. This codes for CASSSFGGTGGTRGEQYF.

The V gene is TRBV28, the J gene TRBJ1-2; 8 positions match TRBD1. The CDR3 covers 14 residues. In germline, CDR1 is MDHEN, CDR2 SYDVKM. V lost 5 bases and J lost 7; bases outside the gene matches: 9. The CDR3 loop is CASSPAQGVIGYTF. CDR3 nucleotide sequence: TGTGCCAGCAGTCCAGCACAGGGGGTTATTGGCTACACCTTC.

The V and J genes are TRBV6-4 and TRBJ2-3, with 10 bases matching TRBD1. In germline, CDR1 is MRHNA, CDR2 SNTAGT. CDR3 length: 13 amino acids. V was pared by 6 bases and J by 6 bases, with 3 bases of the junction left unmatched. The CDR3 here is CASSRDRGDTQYF. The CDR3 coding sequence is TGTGCCAGCAGCCGGGACAGGGGTGATACGCAGTATTTT.

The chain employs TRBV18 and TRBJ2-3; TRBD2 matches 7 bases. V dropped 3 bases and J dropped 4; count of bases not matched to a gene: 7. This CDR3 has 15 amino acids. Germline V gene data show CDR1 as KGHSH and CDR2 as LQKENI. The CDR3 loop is CASSPGLERSDTQYF. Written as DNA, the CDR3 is TGTGCCAGCTCACCCGGACTAGAAAGGTCAGATACGCAGTATTTT.

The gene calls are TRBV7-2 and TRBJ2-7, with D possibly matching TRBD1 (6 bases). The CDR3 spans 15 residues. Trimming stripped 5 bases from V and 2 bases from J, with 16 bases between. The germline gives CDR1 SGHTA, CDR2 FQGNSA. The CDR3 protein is CASSRAGTTTYEQYF. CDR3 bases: TGTGCCAGCAGCCGCGCCGGGACAACCACCTACGAGCAGTACTTC.

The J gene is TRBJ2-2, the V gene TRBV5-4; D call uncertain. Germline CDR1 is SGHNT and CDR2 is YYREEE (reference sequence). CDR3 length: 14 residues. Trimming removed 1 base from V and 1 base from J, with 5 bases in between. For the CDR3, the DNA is TGTGCCAGCAGCTTGCCTCTGAACACCGGGGAGCTGTTTTTT. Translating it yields CASSLPLNTGELFF.

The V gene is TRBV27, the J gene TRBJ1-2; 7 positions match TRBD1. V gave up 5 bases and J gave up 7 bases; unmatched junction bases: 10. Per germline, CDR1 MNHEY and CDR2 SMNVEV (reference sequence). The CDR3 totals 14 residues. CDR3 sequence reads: CASSPLGQYGGYTF. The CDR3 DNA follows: TGTGCCAGCAGTCCCCTGGGACAGTATGGTGGCTACACCTTC.